Each of the 10 T cell receptor beta chains below was sequenced from the same sample in a study of identical twins. MiXCR, applied by TCRdb to the 5' RACE reads, yields one record per CDR3 protein. The sample records 520,000 or so distinct CDR3 sequences, around 20% being singletons. This same sample was also part of a study on T cells expressing NK-cell markers.

The sequenced sample was CD4+ T cells sorted from blood. The receptors come from a woman aged 18-29 years in good health.

This clonotype was seen ten or more times. In DNA form, the CDR3 reads TGCAGTGCGACAAAGGCAGTGGATGAGCAGTTCTTC. It translates to CSATKAVDEQFF. V gene TRBV20-1 combines with J gene TRBJ2-1, with D unresolved. Germline-derived CDR1 and CDR2 are DFQATT and SNEGSKA (reference sequence). CDR3 length equals 12 residues. V lost 6 bases and J 8 bases, leaving 14 bases between the germline ends.

In its sample, this clonotype was seen a few times. The chain has TRBV7-9 and TRBJ2-5; tentatively, D is TRBD1 (6 bases). Trimming removed 2 bases from V and 1 base from J, with 8 bases in between. CDR1 and CDR2 from the germline V gene are SEHNR and FQNEAQ (reference sequence). The CDR3 is 14 amino acids. As DNA, the CDR3 is TGTGCCAGCAGCTTATGGACAGTCCAAGAGACCCAGTACTTC. Residues: CASSLWTVQETQYF.

The chain recombines TRBV6-1 with TRBJ2-7; possibly TRBD1 for D (5 bases). Trimming took 1 base from V and 4 from J, leaving 8 bases between them. CDR1 and CDR2 from the germline V gene are MNHNS and SASEGT. The CDR3 spans 13 residues. The CDR3 protein is CASSEGGAYEQYF. Here the CDR3 DNA reads TGTGCCAGCAGTGAAGGGGGCGCGTACGAGCAGTACTTC.

The CDR3 sequence: CASSNGGSSTPYEQYF. In DNA form, the CDR3 reads TGTGCCAGTAGTAACGGCGGCAGTTCCACACCCTACGAGCAGTACTTC. The chain combines TRBV19 with TRBJ2-7; D is ambiguous. The V gene lost 4 bases and the J gene lost 2 bases, with 18 bases spanning the gap. CDR3 size: 16 residues. In germline, CDR1 is LNHDA, CDR2 SQIVND (reference sequence). Together with reference TRBV19 and TRBJ2-7, the CDR3 gives the full variable domain: DGGITQSPKYLFRKEGQNVTLSCEQNLNHDAMYWYRQDPGQGLRLIYYSQIVNDFQKGDIAEGYSVSREKKESFPLTVTSAQKNPTAFYLCASSNGGSSTPYEQYFGPGTRLTVT.

The gene calls are TRBV10-1 and TRBJ2-5, with unresolved D. Trimming cost V 5 bases and J 4 bases, with 11 bases left between them. CDR1 WNHNN and CDR2 SYGVQD come from the germline V gene (reference sequence). This CDR3 spans 13 amino acids. CDR3 sequence (DNA): TGCGCCAGCAGTTATTTGAGAGGAGAGACCCAGTACTTC. This encodes CASSYLRGETQYF.

The V gene is TRBV5-1, the J gene TRBJ2-1; D perhaps matches TRBD1 (5 bases). Germline V gene lookup returns CDR1 SGHRS and CDR2 YFSETQ. V was clipped by 0 bases and J by 5 bases, with 6 bases between them. The CDR3 is made up of 13 amino acids. The CDR3 DNA reads as TGCGCCAGCAGCTTGGAAGGGGACAATGAGCAGTTCTTC. Amino acids: CASSLEGDNEQFF.

V usage is TRBV11-2 and J usage is TRBJ2-3; D gene uncertain. CDR3 length: 13 residues. Germline CDR1 SGHAT, CDR2 FQNNGV. V dropped 5 bases and J dropped 2 bases, with 8 bases sitting between them. CDR3 residues: CASSPLNTDTQYF. CDR3 bases: TGTGCCAGCAGCCCCCTGAACACAGATACGCAGTATTTT.

This clonotype was counted only a few times. The chain joins TRBV5-6 to TRBJ2-1; D is uncertain. Germline assignment: CDR1 SGHDT and CDR2 YYEEEE. V lost 4 bases to trimming and J lost 2 bases, with 7 bases between them. The CDR3 is made up of 13 amino acids. For the CDR3, the DNA is TGTGCCAGCAGCCGCGGACCCTACAATGAGCAGTTCTTC. Translating gives CASSRGPYNEQFF.

This clonotype has just a few counts. The V and J genes are TRBV20-1 and TRBJ2-7; D perhaps matches TRBD2 (5 bases). CDR1 is DFQATT and CDR2 is SNEGSKA in the germline V gene (reference sequence). V lost 6 bases, J lost 6 bases, and 18 bases lay in between. The CDR3 has 13 amino acids. CDR3 in DNA: TGCAGTGCCAACGAGGACTGGATCCGCGAGCAGTACTTC. It translates to CSANEDWIREQYF.

This clonotype appeared a few times. The chain has TRBV20-1 and TRBJ2-3; D is unclear. Looked up from germline, CDR1 is DFQATT and CDR2 is SNEGSKA (reference sequence). V was cut by 6 bases and J by 5 bases, with 12 bases left in between. This CDR3 is 12 amino acids long. This chain's CDR3 is CSAARQGDTQYF. DNA of the CDR3: TGCAGTGCGGCCCGGCAAGGAGATACGCAGTATTTT.